Below are 21 T cell receptor beta chains sequenced from a single sample in a study of low-dose radiotherapy and immunotherapy resistance in tumors. Both TCRalpha and TCRbeta chains were reverse transcribed with V-gene-specific primers. The authors ran 15 to 20 PCR cycles to amplify TCRs with a constant-region primer and V-primer adapter. TCRdb itself ran the reads through MiXCR, one entry per CDR3 protein. The repertoire holds 8,800 or so distinct CDR3 sequences, with 75% as singletons. The source of these receptors is a human donor with advanced metastatic prostate, ovarian, gallbladder or colorectal cancer (not recorded which). This table probably holds off-target reads from a library built for another chain.

V is TRBV20-1 and J is TRBJ2-1; D is perhaps TRBD2 (6 bases). With 6 bases removed from V and 12 bases from J, the gap between germline ends came to 15 bases. Germline V gives CDR1 DFQATT, CDR2 SNEGSKA (reference sequence). CDR3 length equals 11 residues. The CDR3 sequence: CSAGTSSGQFF. The CDR3 bases are TGCAGTGCAGGGACTTCAAGTGGGCAGTTCTTC.

The gene calls are TRBV29-1 and TRBJ2-2; perhaps TRBD1 as D (6 bases). The CDR3 is 14 amino acids. V lost 2 bases, J lost 4 bases, and 11 bases lay in between. From germline, CDR1 is SQVTM and CDR2 ANQGSEA. The CDR3 region has the DNA TGCAGCGTTGAAATGGGGGCCGGCACCGGGGAGCTGTTTTTT. Translated: CSVEMGAGTGELFF.

The chain joins TRBV27 to TRBJ2-2; D unclear. The ends were cut back, 6 bases at V and 9 bases at J, with 17 bases in the middle. Per germline, CDR1 MNHEY and CDR2 SMNVEV (reference sequence). CDR3 size: 14 residues. DNA for the CDR3: TGTGCCAGCAGGCCTTACCCGACGACTCGGGAGCTGTTTTTT. Its protein is CASRPYPTTRELFF.

The chain couples TRBV12-3 or TRBV12-4 to TRBJ1-3; perhaps TRBD1 as D (6 bases). Deletions cut 3 bases from V and 0 bases from J, with 12 bases between. The CDR3 totals 16 residues. The CDR3 coding sequence is TGTGCCAGCAGTTTTGGGGGCAGAAGCTCTGGAAACACCATATATTTT. Translating it yields CASSFGGRSSGNTIYF.

The rearrangement uses TRBV6-6 and TRBJ2-1, with TRBD1 as a possible D gene (5 bases). In germline, CDR1 is MNHNY, CDR2 SVGAGI (reference sequence). The length of the CDR3 is 15 residues. The V end was cut by 4 bases, the J end by 7 bases, with 17 bases between. CDR3 loop: CASSSEWAGWNEQFF. CDR3 DNA: TGTGCCAGCAGTTCAGAGTGGGCAGGGTGGAATGAGCAGTTCTTC.

This chain joins TRBV18 and TRBJ2-7; TRBD2 agrees at 7 bases. There are 17 residues in the CDR3. From germline, CDR1 is KGHSH and CDR2 LQKENI. Trimming took 4 bases from V and 1 from J; bases not matched to a gene: 13. For the CDR3, the DNA is TGTGCCAGCTCACTCCCGGACGTCGAGCGGGGATCCTACGAGCAGTACTTC. Translated, it gives CASSLPDVERGSYEQYF.

The table lists this clonotype with a count of one. V is TRBV9 and J is TRBJ2-7; TRBD2 agrees at 8 bases. The CDR3 contains 15 residues. J gave up 4 bases and V 3 bases, and 9 bases lay outside the gene matches. CDR1 SGDLS and CDR2 YYNGEE come from the germline V gene. The CDR3 loop is CASSAGTGGVYEQYF. CDR3 bases: TGTGCCAGCAGCGCGGGGACCGGGGGGGTTTACGAGCAGTACTTC.

The V call is TRBV12-3 or TRBV12-4, the J call TRBJ2-7; D unresolved. CDR3 size: 13 residues. Deletions cut 2 bases from V and 9 bases from J, with 14 bases between. The CDR3 sequence is CASSLLADERQYF. CDR3 nucleotides: TGTGCCAGCAGTTTACTGGCCGACGAAAGGCAGTACTTC.

The chain employs TRBV29-1 and TRBJ2-5; perhaps D is TRBD1 or TRBD2 (5 bases each). Trimming stripped 3 bases from V and 5 bases from J, with 13 bases between. CDR3 length: 13 residues. Germline CDR1 SQVTM, CDR2 ANQGSEA. In DNA, the CDR3 is TGCAGCGTTGATCCCGGGACCACGGAGACCCAGTACTTC. Its translation: CSVDPGTTETQYF.

This clonotype was counted between two and nine times. The chain couples TRBV5-6 to TRBJ1-1; D may be TRBD1 (5 bases). V lost 2 bases and J 0 bases, leaving 11 bases between the germline ends. The CDR3 contains 15 residues. Germline lookup yields CDR1 SGHDT and CDR2 YYEEEE. Here the CDR3 reads CASSFRQSMNTEAFF. CDR3 DNA sequence: TGTGCCAGCAGCTTCAGACAGTCTATGAACACTGAAGCTTTCTTT.

The chain is built from TRBV27 and TRBJ2-7; 9 nucleotides match TRBD2. CDR1 and CDR2 (germline): MNHEY, SMNVEV (reference sequence). The CDR3 is 17 amino acids. V lost 5 bases, J lost 3 bases, and 14 bases stayed unmatched. CDR3 bases: TGTGCCAGCAGTCCTAGGGCGGGAGGGGCGGCATACTACGAGCAGTACTTC. This codes for CASSPRAGGAAYYEQYF.

The chain employs TRBV7-3 and TRBJ2-2; 14 bases line up with TRBD2. With V trimmed by 4 bases and J by 5 bases, 6 bases remained unmatched. This CDR3 spans 17 amino acids. CDR1 and CDR2 from the germline V gene are SGHTA and FQGTGA. The CDR3 is CASSSGLAGVGTGELFF. DNA of the CDR3: TGTGCCAGCAGCTCGGGACTAGCGGGAGTTGGTACCGGGGAGCTGTTTTTT.

J is TRBJ2-7 and V is TRBV30, with TRBD1 as a possible D gene (7 bases). This CDR3 has 13 amino acids. The germline V and J ends were trimmed by 8 bases and 3 bases, with 17 bases remaining between them. The germline CDR1 and CDR2 sequences are GTSNPN and SVGIG (reference sequence). CDR3 DNA: TGTGCCACACAGGGGTCGGGGGTCTACGAGCAGTACTTC. This translates into CATQGSGVYEQYF. Combining the CDR3 with reference TRBV30 and TRBJ2-7 gives the whole variable domain SQTIHQWPATLVQPVGSPLSLECTVEGTSNPNLYWYRQAAGRGLQLLFYSVGIGQISSEVPQNLSASRPQDRQFILSSKKLLLSDSGFYLCATQGSGVYEQYFGPGTRLTVT.

The rearrangement uses TRBV19 and TRBJ2-5; 7 bases are a match to TRBD2. The CDR3 sequence is 13 residues long. Germline CDR1 reads LNHDA; CDR2 reads SQIVND (reference sequence). Trimming cost V 8 bases and J 6 bases; bases outside gene matches: 9. The CDR3 DNA reads as TGTGCCAGTTCGTGGCAGGGAGGGCAGACCCAGTACTTC. Its translation: CASSWQGGQTQYF. The full variable domain, its missing parts supplied by reference TRBV19 and TRBJ2-5, is DGGITQSPKYLFRKEGQNVTLSCEQNLNHDAMYWYRQDPGQGLRLIYYSQIVNDFQKGDIAEGYSVSREKKESFPLTVTSAQKNPTAFYLCASSWQGGQTQYFGPGTRLLVL.

Only a few counts were recorded for this clonotype. The chain joins TRBV24-1 to TRBJ2-1; D unresolved. Per the germline V gene, CDR1 is KGHDR and CDR2 is SFDVKD. This CDR3 is 14 amino acids long. V was clipped by 5 bases and J by 4 bases, with 11 bases between them. The CDR3: CATSGQDPYNEQFF. The CDR3, as DNA: TGTGCCACCAGTGGCCAGGACCCTTACAATGAGCAGTTCTTC.

This chain uses TRBV3-1 with TRBJ2-7; TRBD1 matches at 7 bases. Germline V gene sequence: CDR1 LGHDT, CDR2 YNNKEL (reference sequence). V shed 4 bases, J shed 0 bases, and the junction held 6 bases outside the gene matches. The CDR3 covers 15 residues. In DNA form, the CDR3 reads TGTGCCAGCAGCCCAGGGGGTGGCAACTCCTACGAGCAGTACTTC. As protein: CASSPGGGNSYEQYF.

The gene calls are TRBV5-1 and TRBJ2-7, with TRBD1 identical over 7 bases. The trim removed 0 bases at V and 9 bases at J, leaving 3 bases unmatched. The CDR3 contains 12 residues. Germline CDR1 is SGHRS and CDR2 is YFSETQ. The CDR3 coding sequence is TGCGCCAGCAGCTTGGGACAGGGATCGCAGTACTTC. This encodes CASSLGQGSQYF.

The chain links TRBV10-3 to TRBJ2-1, with 9 bases fitting TRBD1. This CDR3 is 12 amino acids long. The junction had 3 bases not matched to a gene; V was cut back by 6 bases and J by 9 bases. Per germline, CDR1 ENHRY and CDR2 SYGVKD. CDR3 DNA sequence: TGTGCCATCAGGACAGGGGGGTTTGAGCAGTTCTTC. It yields the protein CAIRTGGFEQFF.

Only a few counts were recorded for this clonotype. This chain connects TRBV18 to TRBJ1-4; the D is unclear. The germline V gene has CDR1 KGHSH and CDR2 LQKENI. The CDR3 runs to 15 residues. The V end lost 1 base, the J end lost 2 bases, and 8 bases lay between the germline ends. The CDR3 spells CASSPQAATNEKLFF. CDR3 coding DNA: TGTGCCAGCTCACCACAGGCAGCCACTAATGAAAAACTGTTTTTT. Full variable domain (missing parts from reference TRBV18 and TRBJ1-4): NAGVMQNPRHLVRRRGQEARLRCSPMKGHSHVYWYRQLPEEGLKFMVYLQKENIIDESGMPKERFSAEFPKEGPSILRIQQVVRGDSAAYFCASSPQAATNEKLFFGSGTQLSVL.

The chain links TRBV20-1 to TRBJ1-1, with a tentative D call TRBD1 (6 bases). V gave up 2 bases and J gave up 5 bases, with 12 bases separating them. The CDR3 is made up of 13 amino acids. Germline V CDR1 and CDR2: DFQATT, SNEGSKA (reference sequence). The CDR3 sequence: CSARRGPHTEAFF. The CDR3, as DNA: TGCAGTGCTAGACGGGGGCCTCATACTGAAGCTTTCTTT.

The rearrangement links TRBV19 to TRBJ2-4; TRBD2 matches 8 bases. The CDR3 is made up of 14 amino acids. J gave up 6 bases and V 5 bases, and 6 bases lay outside the gene matches. CDR1 and CDR2 from the germline V gene are LNHDA and SQIVND (reference sequence). CDR3 sequence reads: CASSPAGGRNIQYF. CDR3 DNA: TGTGCCAGTAGTCCGGCGGGAGGCAGAAACATTCAGTACTTC.